Sequencing of this T cell receptor beta chain was carried out in a study of glioma-infiltrating T cells after dendritic cell vaccination. TCRB CDR3 was amplified from 2 ug genomic DNA or less. Assay used: immunoSEQ multiplex PCR; TCRdb lists only in-frame clones, some missing. Found here are about 65,000 clones, roughly nine tenths of them singletons; the top ten hold around a tenth. Time point: after dendritic cell vaccination, including at tumor progression/relapse. The CDR3 is made up of 12 amino acids. Germline values: CDR1 SGHAT, CDR2 FQNNGV. Trimming took off 5 bases at V and 7 bases at J, with 8 bases between the two ends.

The sample consisted of blood, taken after dendritic cell vaccination. The rearrangement uses TRBV11-2 and TRBJ2-2, with D unclear. This receptor was taken from a human donor with glioblastoma. The chain's CDR3 is CASSPYYGELFF. The DNA for the CDR3 is TGTGCCAGCAGCCCGTATTACGGGGAGCTGTTTTTT.